This record looks at one T cell receptor beta chain sequence and its context. What it binds is unknown. The data stem from a study of shared clonotypes between healthy human individuals. Looking at the study overall: Donors had three CD4 naive, three CD4 memory, two CD8 naive and one CD8 memory plate apiece.

Some clones are missing from TCRdb's copy, which holds only in-frame ones; the method was immunoSEQ multiplex PCR. The sample includes around 100,000 clones, less than 75% of them seen just once. Whole-study findings and limits: Among donors, the sharing of clonotypes was expected to be influenced by sequencing depth.

CD8 memory merged CD45RO+ cells and CCR7-negative CD45RA+ TemRA cells into one population. Per germline, CDR1 SGHDT and CDR2 YYEEEE. This CDR3 has 15 amino acids. Trimming cost V 4 bases and J 2 bases; bases outside gene matches: 8. J is TRBJ2-5 and V is TRBV5-6, with 7 bases that match TRBD1. This TCR was sampled from a woman under 40 in good health. The sample was memory CD8+ T cells sorted from blood. Noted subset: CD45RO+ cells pooled with CCR7-negative TemRA cells. The CDR3 region has the DNA TGTGCCAGCAGCGAAAGGACAGGATTTCAAGAGACCCAGTACTTC. Translation gives CASSERTGFQETQYF.